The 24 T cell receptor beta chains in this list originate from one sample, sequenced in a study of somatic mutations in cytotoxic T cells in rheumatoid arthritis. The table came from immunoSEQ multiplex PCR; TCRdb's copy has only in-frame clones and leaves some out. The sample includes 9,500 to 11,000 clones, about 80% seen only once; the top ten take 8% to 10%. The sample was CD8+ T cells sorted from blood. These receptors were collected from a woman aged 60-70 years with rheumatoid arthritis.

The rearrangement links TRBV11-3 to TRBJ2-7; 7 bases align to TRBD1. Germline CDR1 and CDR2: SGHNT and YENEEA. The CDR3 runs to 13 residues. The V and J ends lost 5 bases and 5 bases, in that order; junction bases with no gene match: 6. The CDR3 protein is CASSAPDRDEQYF. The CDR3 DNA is TGTGCCAGCAGCGCACCAGACAGGGACGAGCAGTACTTC.

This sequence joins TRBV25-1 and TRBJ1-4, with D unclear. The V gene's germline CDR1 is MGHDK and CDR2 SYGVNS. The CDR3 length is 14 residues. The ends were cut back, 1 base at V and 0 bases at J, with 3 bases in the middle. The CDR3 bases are TGTGCCAGCAGTGAATTCACAACTAATGAAAAACTGTTTTTT. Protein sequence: CASSEFTTNEKLFF. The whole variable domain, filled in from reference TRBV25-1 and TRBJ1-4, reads EADIYQTPRYLVIGTGKKITLECSQTMGHDKMYWYQQDPGMELHLIHYSYGVNSTEKGDLSSESTVSRIRTEHFPLTLESARPSHTSQYLCASSEFTTNEKLFFGSGTQLSVL.

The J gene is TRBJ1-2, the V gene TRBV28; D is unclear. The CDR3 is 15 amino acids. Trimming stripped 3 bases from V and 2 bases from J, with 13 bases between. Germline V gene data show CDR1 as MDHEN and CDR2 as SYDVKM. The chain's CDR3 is CASSFPNELNYGYTF. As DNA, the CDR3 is TGTGCCAGCAGTTTCCCCAACGAGCTCAACTATGGCTACACCTTC.

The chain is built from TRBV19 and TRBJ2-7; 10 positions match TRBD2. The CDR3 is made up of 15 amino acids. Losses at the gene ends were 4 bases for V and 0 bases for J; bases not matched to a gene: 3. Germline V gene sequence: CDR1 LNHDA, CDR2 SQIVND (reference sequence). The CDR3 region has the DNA TGTGCCAGTAGTACACTAGCGGGATACTCCTACGAGCAGTACTTC. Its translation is CASSTLAGYSYEQYF.

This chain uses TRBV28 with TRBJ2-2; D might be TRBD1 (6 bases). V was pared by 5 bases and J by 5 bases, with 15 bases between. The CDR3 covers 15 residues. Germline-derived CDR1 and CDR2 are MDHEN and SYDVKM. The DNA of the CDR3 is TGTGCCAGCAGTCACCGGGACACCGAAACCGGGGAGCTGTTTTTT. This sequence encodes CASSHRDTETGELFF.

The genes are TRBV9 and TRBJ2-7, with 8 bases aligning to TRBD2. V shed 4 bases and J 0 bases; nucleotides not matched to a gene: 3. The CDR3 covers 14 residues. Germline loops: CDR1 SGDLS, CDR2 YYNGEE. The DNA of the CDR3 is TGTGCCAGCAGCCGGGAGGGAAGCTCCTACGAGCAGTACTTC. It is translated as CASSREGSSYEQYF. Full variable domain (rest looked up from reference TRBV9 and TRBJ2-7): DSGVTQTPKHLITATGQRVTLRCSPRSGDLSVYWYQQSLDQGLQFLIQYYNGEERAKGNILERFSAQQFPDLHSELNLSSLELGDSALYFCASSREGSSYEQYFGPGTRLTVT.

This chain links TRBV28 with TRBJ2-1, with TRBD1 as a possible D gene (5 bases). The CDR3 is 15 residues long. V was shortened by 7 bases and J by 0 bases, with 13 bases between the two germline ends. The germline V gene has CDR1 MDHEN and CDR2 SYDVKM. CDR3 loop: CASNYQGSSYNEQFF. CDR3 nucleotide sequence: TGTGCCAGCAATTACCAGGGTAGCTCCTACAATGAGCAGTTCTTC.

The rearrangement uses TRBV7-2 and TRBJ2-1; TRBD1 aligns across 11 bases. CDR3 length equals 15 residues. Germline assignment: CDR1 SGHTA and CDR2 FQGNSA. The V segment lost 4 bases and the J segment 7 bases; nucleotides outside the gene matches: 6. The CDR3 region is CASSSDRGLGNEQFF. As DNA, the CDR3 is TGTGCCAGCAGCTCGGACAGGGGGCTTGGAAATGAGCAGTTCTTC.

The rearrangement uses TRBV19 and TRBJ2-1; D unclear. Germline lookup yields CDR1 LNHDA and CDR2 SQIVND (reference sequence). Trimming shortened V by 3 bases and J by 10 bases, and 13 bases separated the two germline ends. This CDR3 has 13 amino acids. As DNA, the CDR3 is TGTGCCAGTAGTATCTCAGCGACTGGCGAGCAGTTCTTC. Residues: CASSISATGEQFF.

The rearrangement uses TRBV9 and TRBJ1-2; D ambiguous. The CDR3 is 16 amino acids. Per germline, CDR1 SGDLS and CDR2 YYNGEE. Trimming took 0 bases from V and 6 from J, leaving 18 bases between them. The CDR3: CASSVGGSYSRDGYTF. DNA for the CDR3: TGTGCCAGCAGCGTAGGCGGCAGTTACTCCAGAGATGGCTACACCTTC. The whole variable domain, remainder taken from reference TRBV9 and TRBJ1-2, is DSGVTQTPKHLITATGQRVTLRCSPRSGDLSVYWYQQSLDQGLQFLIQYYNGEERAKGNILERFSAQQFPDLHSELNLSSLELGDSALYFCASSVGGSYSRDGYTFGSGTRLTVV.

The DNA of the CDR3 is TGTGCCAGCACTTCTTCTTTGGCTAGCGGGTTTCTCGGGGGGGAGACCCAGTACTTC. This encodes CASTSSLASGFLGGETQYF. V usage is TRBV28 and J usage is TRBJ2-5; 8 positions agree with TRBD2. This CDR3 comprises 19 residues. The J segment lost 5 bases and the V segment lost 7 bases, leaving 24 bases of the junction unmatched. Germline CDR1 and CDR2: MDHEN and SYDVKM.

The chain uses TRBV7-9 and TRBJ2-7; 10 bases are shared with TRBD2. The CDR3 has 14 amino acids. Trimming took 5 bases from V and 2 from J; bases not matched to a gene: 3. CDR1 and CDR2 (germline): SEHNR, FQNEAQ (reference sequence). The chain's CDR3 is CASSPSGRAYEQYF. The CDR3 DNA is TGTGCCAGCAGCCCCAGCGGGAGGGCCTACGAGCAGTACTTC.

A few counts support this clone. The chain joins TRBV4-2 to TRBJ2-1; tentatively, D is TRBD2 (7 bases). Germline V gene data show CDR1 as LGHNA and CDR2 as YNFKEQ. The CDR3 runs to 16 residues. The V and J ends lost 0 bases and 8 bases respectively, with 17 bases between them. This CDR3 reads CASSQDGGGGSYEQFF. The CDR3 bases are TGTGCCAGCAGCCAAGATGGGGGCGGCGGGAGCTATGAGCAGTTCTTC.

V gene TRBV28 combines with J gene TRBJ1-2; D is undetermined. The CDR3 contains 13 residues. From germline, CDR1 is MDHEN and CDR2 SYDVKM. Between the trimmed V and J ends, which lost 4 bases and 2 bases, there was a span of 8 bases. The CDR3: CASSWQANYGYTF. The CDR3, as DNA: TGTGCCAGCAGTTGGCAGGCCAACTATGGCTACACCTTC.

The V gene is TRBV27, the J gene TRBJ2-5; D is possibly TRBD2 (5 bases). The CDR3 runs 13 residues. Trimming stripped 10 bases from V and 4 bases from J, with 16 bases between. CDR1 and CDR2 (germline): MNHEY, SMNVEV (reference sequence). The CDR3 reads CATSDSLGETQYF. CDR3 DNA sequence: TGTGCCACCTCGGACTCACTCGGAGAGACCCAGTACTTC.

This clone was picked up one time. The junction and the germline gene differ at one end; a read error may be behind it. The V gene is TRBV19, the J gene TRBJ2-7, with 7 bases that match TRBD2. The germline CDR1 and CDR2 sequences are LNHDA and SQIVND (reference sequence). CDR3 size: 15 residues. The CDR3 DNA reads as TGTGCCAGTAGCATAGGGACCCCGGGGGGCTACGAGCAGTACTTC. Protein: CASSIGTPGGYEQYF.

The chain's CDR3 is CASSLANSPETQYF. CDR3 sequence (DNA): TGTGCCAGCAGCTTAGCCAACAGTCCAGAGACCCAGTACTTC. V and J are TRBV7-8 and TRBJ2-5; D ambiguous. V dropped 0 bases and J dropped 4 bases, with 9 bases sitting between them. This CDR3 spans 14 amino acids. Per germline, CDR1 SGHVS and CDR2 FQNEAQ.

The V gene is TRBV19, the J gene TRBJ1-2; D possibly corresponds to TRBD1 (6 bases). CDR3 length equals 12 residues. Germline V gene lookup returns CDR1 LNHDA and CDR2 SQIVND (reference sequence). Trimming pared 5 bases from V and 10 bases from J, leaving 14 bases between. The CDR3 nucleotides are TGTGCCAGTAGTCCCCAGGGGCCGCTCTACACCTTC. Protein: CASSPQGPLYTF.

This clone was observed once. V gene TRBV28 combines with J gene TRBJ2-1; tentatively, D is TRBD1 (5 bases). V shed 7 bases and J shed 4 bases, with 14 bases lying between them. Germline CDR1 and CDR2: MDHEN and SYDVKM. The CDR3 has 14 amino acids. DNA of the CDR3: TGTGCCAGCACCCCTGGGGCCTCTTACAATGAGCAGTTCTTC. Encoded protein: CASTPGASYNEQFF.

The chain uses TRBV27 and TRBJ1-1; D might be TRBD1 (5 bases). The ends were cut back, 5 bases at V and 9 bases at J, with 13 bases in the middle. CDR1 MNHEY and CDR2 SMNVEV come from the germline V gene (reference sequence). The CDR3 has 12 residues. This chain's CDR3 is CASSLAGRQAFF. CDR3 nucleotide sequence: TGTGCCAGCAGTCTGGCGGGACGTCAAGCTTTCTTT.

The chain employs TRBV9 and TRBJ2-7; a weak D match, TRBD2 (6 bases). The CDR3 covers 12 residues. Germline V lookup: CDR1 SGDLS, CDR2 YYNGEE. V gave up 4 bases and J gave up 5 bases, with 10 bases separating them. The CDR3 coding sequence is TGTGCCAGCAGCCCTGGGAGGAACGAGCAGTACTTC. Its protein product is CASSPGRNEQYF.

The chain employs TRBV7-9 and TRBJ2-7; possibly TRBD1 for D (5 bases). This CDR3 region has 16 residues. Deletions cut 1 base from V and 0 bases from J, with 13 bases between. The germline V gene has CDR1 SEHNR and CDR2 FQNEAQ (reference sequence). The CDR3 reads CASSLVRTTGSYEQYF. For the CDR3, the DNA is TGTGCCAGCAGCTTAGTCAGGACAACCGGCTCCTACGAGCAGTACTTC.

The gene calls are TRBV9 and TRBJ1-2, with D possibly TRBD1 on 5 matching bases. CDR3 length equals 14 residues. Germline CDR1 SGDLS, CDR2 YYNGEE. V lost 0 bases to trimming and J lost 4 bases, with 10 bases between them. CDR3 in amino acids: CASSVESGPYGYTF. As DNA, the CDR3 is TGTGCCAGCAGCGTAGAGTCAGGGCCCTATGGCTACACCTTC.

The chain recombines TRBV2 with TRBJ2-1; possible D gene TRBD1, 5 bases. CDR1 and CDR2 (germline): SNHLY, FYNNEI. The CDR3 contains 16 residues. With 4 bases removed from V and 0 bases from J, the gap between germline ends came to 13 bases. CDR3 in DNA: TGTGCCAGCAGTGGGGTTGGCAGGGTCTCCTACAATGAGCAGTTCTTC. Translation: CASSGVGRVSYNEQFF.